The 2 T cell receptor beta chains below were found in one sample sequenced in a study of cytomegalovirus exposure and HLA in healthy donors. The PCR employed 60 Vbeta primers together with 13 Jbeta primers. Assay used: immunoSEQ multiplex PCR; TCRdb lists only in-frame clones, some missing. Among over 150,000 clones, roughly 77% were seen once, and the ten largest hold 1.5% to 2%. Sequenced: PBMCs. All receptors come from a woman aged 18 to 35 in good health and CMV-seronegative.

For the CDR3, the DNA is TGTGCCAGCAGAGGCTTACAGGGTGCCTATGGCTACACCTTC. Translation: CASRGLQGAYGYTF. The chain uses TRBV6-1 and TRBJ1-2; D is perhaps TRBD1 (6 bases). The V and J ends lost 6 bases and 4 bases respectively, with 15 bases between them. The CDR3 covers 14 residues. Germline V gives CDR1 MNHNS, CDR2 SASEGT.

In its sample, this clone was seen a few times. The rearrangement joins TRBV2 to TRBJ1-1; TRBD1 might be the D (6 bases). Looked up from germline, CDR1 is SNHLY and CDR2 is FYNNEI. The CDR3 consists of 14 residues. V was pared by 6 bases and J by 0 bases, with 11 bases between. The CDR3 protein is CASRNRVVNTEAFF. CDR3 sequence (DNA): TGTGCCAGCAGAAACAGGGTAGTGAACACTGAAGCTTTCTTT.